Listed here are 5 T cell receptor beta chains from one sample, sequenced in a study of identical twins. Each CDR3 protein gets one entry after TCRdb re-called the 5' RACE reads with MiXCR. Of about 720,000 distinct CDR3 sequences in the sample, about 18% were seen once. Separately, the same data were catalogued under a study of T cells expressing NK-cell markers.

The sequencing input was PBMCs. Receptors originate from a woman under 30 in good health.

The rearrangement links TRBV20-1 to TRBJ1-2; TRBD1 is a possible D gene (5 bases). The germline gives CDR1 DFQATT, CDR2 SNEGSKA (reference sequence). This CDR3 region has 17 residues. V shed 4 bases and J shed 8 bases, with 29 bases lying between them. The CDR3 DNA reads TGCAGTGCTACCAGCCTAATCAGACAGTTCTCCGGTATCGGCTACACCTTC. Its protein product is CSATSLIRQFSGIGYTF.

The chain has TRBV12-3 or TRBV12-4 and TRBJ1-1, with D maybe TRBD1 (5 bases). The germline V and J ends were trimmed by 7 bases and 5 bases, with 14 bases remaining between them. The CDR3 totals 13 residues. CDR3 sequence: CASTGTSGTEAFF. In DNA, the CDR3 is TGTGCCAGCACCGGGACCTCGGGGACTGAAGCTTTCTTT.

The chain is built from TRBV29-1 and TRBJ1-2, with a weak D call TRBD1 (6 bases). Germline V CDR1 and CDR2: SQVTM, ANQGSEA. The CDR3 covers 13 residues. V lost 5 bases, J lost 7 bases, and 17 bases lay in between. CDR3 in amino acids: CSVTLSGAGGYTF. The DNA of the CDR3 is TGCAGCGTTACCTTGTCAGGGGCAGGTGGCTACACCTTC.

This clonotype was seen only a few times. Written as DNA, the CDR3 is TGTGCCAGCAGCTTAGAATTACGGGAGAAACTGTTTTTT. It is translated as CASSLELREKLFF. The V and J genes are TRBV7-8 and TRBJ1-4; D gene unclear. The germline V and J ends were trimmed by 1 base and 11 bases, with 11 bases remaining between them. The CDR3 totals 13 residues. Germline CDR1 SGHVS, CDR2 FQNEAQ. Full variable domain (remainder filled in from reference TRBV7-8 and TRBJ1-4): GAGVSQSPRYKVAKRGQDVALRCDPISGHVSLFWYQQALGQGPEFLTYFQNEAQLDKSGLPSDRFFAERPEGSVSTLKIQRTQQEDSAVYLCASSLELREKLFFGSGTQLSVL.

This clonotype was seen many times. CDR3 region: CASSARTNSPLHF. For the CDR3, the DNA is TGTGCCAGTAGTGCGAGAACTAATTCACCCCTCCACTTT. This rearrangement joins TRBV19 to TRBJ1-6; D is unresolved. The ends were cut back, 5 bases at V and 6 bases at J, with 8 bases in the middle. The germline gives CDR1 LNHDA, CDR2 SQIVND (reference sequence). The CDR3 has 13 amino acids.